This TCR beta chain is drawn from a study of PD-1 blockade in classical Hodgkin lymphoma. J was trimmed by 1 base and V by 4 bases; bases with no gene match: 7. Germline V gene lookup returns CDR1 SGHRS and CDR2 YFSETQ. This CDR3 has 15 amino acids. Following autologous stem cell transplantation, relapse occurred in every patient, and exposure to brentuximab vedotin varied. The study recorded best responses of complete response, partial response or progressive disease. Profiling relied on immunoSEQ multiplex PCR, and the TCRdb table lists in-frame clones only, not all of them. The repertoire holds about 36,000 clones, with 60% to 80% as singletons. Study-wide points: The repertoire differences lack a defined cause, possibly disease activity or prior therapy. A significant rise in TCR diversity was seen by C4D1 for CD4+ cells but not for CD8+ cells. Whoever responded completely had baseline diversity much like that seen in newly diagnosed patients.

Points on this clone: What it binds is unknown.

The J gene is TRBJ1-1, the V gene TRBV5-1, with TRBD1 identical over 7 bases. This sequence was found in a human donor with classical Hodgkin lymphoma. The sequencing here drew on peripheral blood mononuclear cells (PBMCs), taken before the second cycle of nivolumab. CDR3 amino acids: CASSPWGQKNTEAFF. The CDR3 nucleotides are TGCGCCAGCAGCCCCTGGGGACAGAAGAACACTGAAGCTTTCTTT.